The 21 T cell receptor beta chains reported below all come from one sample, sequenced in a study of blood T cells in healthy people across ages. Combining a sample-barcoded 5' primer with a J-beta primer mix, a second PCR ran for about 7 to 11 cycles. In TCRdb, the 5' RACE reads were re-called with MiXCR into one record per CDR3 protein. The data contain 600,000 or so distinct CDR3 sequences, about 30% of them seen just once; the ten biggest clones take up 15% to 19%. The sequenced material came from blood. The source of these receptors is an elderly woman in good health.

This clonotype was detected a few times. Mismatch with germline at one junction end may stem from a read error. This rearrangement joins TRBV24-1 to TRBJ1-2, with D tentatively TRBD1 (6 bases). Germline V CDR1 and CDR2: KGHDR, SFDVKD. This CDR3 comprises 14 residues. The CDR3 region is CATSDLQGSSGYAF. In DNA form, the CDR3 reads TGTGCCACCAGTGATTTGCAGGGGAGCTCTGGCTACGCCTTC.

The sample holds many counts of this clonotype. V and J are TRBV20-1 and TRBJ1-1, with no clear D. CDR1 DFQATT and CDR2 SNEGSKA come from the germline V gene (reference sequence). V lost 6 bases and J 4 bases, leaving 12 bases between the germline ends. The CDR3 runs 12 residues. The CDR3 DNA sequence: TGCAGTGCCGACGGGATGGGCACTGAAGCTTTCTTT. This sequence encodes CSADGMGTEAFF.

The rearrangement joins TRBV4-3 to TRBJ2-4, with D perhaps assigned TRBD1 or TRBD2 (7 bases each). The V and J ends lost 2 bases and 0 bases respectively, with 14 bases between them. Germline V gives CDR1 LGHNA, CDR2 YSLEER. CDR3 length: 17 residues. CDR3 DNA sequence: TGCGCCAGCAGCCAAAGGCAGGGGGGGGCAGCCAAAAACATTCAGTACTTC. It codes for CASSQRQGGAAKNIQYF.

Here the CDR3 DNA reads TGTGCCAGTATTGCCCCGGCGGGAGTAGCCTACAATGAGCAGTTCTTC. It is translated as CASIAPAGVAYNEQFF. This chain connects TRBV7-2 to TRBJ2-1, with 7 nucleotides matching TRBD2. J gave up 2 bases and V 9 bases, and 13 bases lay outside the gene matches. CDR1 is SGHTA and CDR2 is FQGNSA in the germline V gene. The CDR3 consists of 16 residues.

Ten or more counts support this clonotype. The chain employs TRBV6-6 and TRBJ2-7, with TRBD1 identical over 7 bases. This CDR3 spans 15 amino acids. CDR1 is MNHNY, CDR2 SVGAGI, per germline (reference sequence). With 6 bases clipped from V and 1 base from J, the junction kept 9 bases outside the gene matches. The CDR3 nucleotides are TGTGCCAGCAGGACGGGCACAGGGGCTTCCTACGAGCAGTACTTC. This gives the protein CASRTGTGASYEQYF.

The chain couples TRBV20-1 to TRBJ2-1; D remains unclear. The CDR3 extends over 13 amino acids. In germline, CDR1 is DFQATT, CDR2 SNEGSKA (reference sequence). Deletions cut 1 base from V and 4 bases from J, with 8 bases between. The CDR3 sequence: CSARVYSYNEQFF. The CDR3, as DNA: TGCAGTGCTAGAGTCTATTCATACAATGAGCAGTTCTTC.

The chain is built from TRBV13 and TRBJ2-3; either TRBD1 or TRBD2 may fit D (5 bases each). The CDR3 has 17 residues. The germline CDR1 and CDR2 sequences are PRHDT and FYEKMQ (reference sequence). Trimming took 5 bases from V and 1 from J, leaving 19 bases between them. The CDR3 DNA sequence: TGTGCCAGCAGCCCATCCGGGGCAGGGTGGGGCACAGATACGCAGTATTTT. It yields the protein CASSPSGAGWGTDTQYF.

This clonotype was recorded many times. The rearrangement joins TRBV6-1 to TRBJ2-5; 9 bases align to TRBD1. The germline V gene encodes CDR1 MNHNS and CDR2 SASEGT. The CDR3 extends over 15 amino acids. Germline trimming cut 2 bases from V and 3 bases from J; bases unmatched to any gene: 4. CDR3 sequence: CASSESTGGEETQYF. CDR3 nucleotide sequence: TGTGCCAGCAGTGAATCGACAGGGGGAGAAGAGACCCAGTACTTC.

In this sample, this clonotype turned up many times. This chain uses TRBV4-1 with TRBJ2-1, with 12 bases lining up with TRBD2. Germline V gene sequence: CDR1 MGHRA, CDR2 YSYEKL. The J segment lost 0 bases and the V segment lost 3 bases, leaving 15 bases of the junction unmatched. This CDR3 contains 21 residues. The CDR3 sequence: CASSQAPPGTSGLSSYNEQFF. CDR3 nucleotide sequence: TGCGCCAGCAGCCAGGCGCCTCCGGGGACTAGCGGGTTAAGCTCCTACAATGAGCAGTTCTTC.

This clonotype occurred many times. V usage is TRBV10-3 and J usage is TRBJ2-1; TRBD2 agrees at 9 bases. CDR3 size: 15 residues. CDR1 is ENHRY, CDR2 SYGVKD, per germline. Germline trimming cut 11 bases from V and 10 bases from J; bases unmatched to any gene: 18. This CDR3 reads CAVFVEAGGPGEQFF. As DNA, the CDR3 is TGTGCCGTCTTTGTTGAGGCGGGGGGGCCCGGAGAGCAGTTCTTC.

The J gene is TRBJ2-6, the V gene TRBV20-1, with D possibly being TRBD1 (6 bases). Trimming shortened V by 3 bases and J by 3 bases, and 15 bases separated the two germline ends. This CDR3 is built from 16 residues. Looked up from germline, CDR1 is DFQATT and CDR2 is SNEGSKA (reference sequence). DNA of the CDR3: TGCAGTGCTAGGAGGGTTGGGGGCTTTGGGGCCAACGTCCTGACTTTC. It is translated as CSARRVGGFGANVLTF.

This clonotype was recorded many times. This chain links TRBV11-3 with TRBJ2-7; 7 positions agree with TRBD1. The CDR3 has 15 amino acids. Unmatched junction bases numbered 9, after V lost 1 base and J lost 6 bases. Looked up from germline, CDR1 is SGHNT and CDR2 is YENEEA. The CDR3 sequence: CASSLGGAGGSEQYF. The CDR3 DNA reads TGTGCCAGCAGCTTAGGAGGGGCAGGGGGTTCCGAGCAGTACTTC.

This clonotype was recorded many times. This sequence joins TRBV7-2 and TRBJ2-1; the match to TRBD1 covers 7 bases. V was pared by 2 bases and J by 5 bases, with 6 bases of the junction left unmatched. Germline V gene data show CDR1 as SGHTA and CDR2 as FQGNSA. The CDR3 is 15 amino acids. CDR3 sequence (DNA): TGTGCCAGCAGCTTATCGACAGGGAGTCACAATGAGCAGTTCTTC. As protein: CASSLSTGSHNEQFF.

The table lists this clonotype with many counts. The rearrangement links TRBV7-9 to TRBJ1-4; the D is unclear. The V gene lost 5 bases and the J gene lost 7 bases, with 14 bases spanning the gap. Germline V gene sequence: CDR1 SEHNR, CDR2 FQNEAQ (reference sequence). This CDR3 has 14 amino acids. The CDR3 reads CASSIAEGGEKLFF. The CDR3 DNA follows: TGTGCCAGCAGCATCGCGGAGGGCGGTGAAAAACTGTTTTTT.

The table lists this clonotype with many counts. J is TRBJ1-1 and V is TRBV7-9; possibly TRBD1 for D (6 bases). V lost 5 bases and J lost 0, with 13 bases in between. Germline V CDR1 and CDR2: SEHNR, FQNEAQ (reference sequence). CDR3 length: 15 amino acids. DNA for the CDR3: TGTGCCAGCAGCCCCCAAGGGGGGATGAACACTGAAGCTTTCTTT. Protein product: CASSPQGGMNTEAFF.

In this sample, this clonotype turned up many times. The gene calls are TRBV5-1 and TRBJ2-6; 13 bases line up with TRBD2. V shed 3 bases, J shed 0 bases, and the junction held 0 bases outside the gene matches. This CDR3 comprises 17 residues. Germline V gene data show CDR1 as SGHRS and CDR2 as YFSETQ. The CDR3 reads CASSWTSGGSGANVLTF. The CDR3 region has the DNA TGCGCCAGCAGCTGGACTAGCGGGGGCTCTGGGGCCAACGTCCTGACTTTC.

The table lists this clonotype with many counts. The V call is TRBV18, the J call TRBJ2-6; 7 nucleotides line up with TRBD1. The germline CDR1 and CDR2 sequences are KGHSH and LQKENI. V lost 3 bases, J lost 2 bases, and 1 base stayed unmatched. This CDR3 has 15 amino acids. This CDR3 is CASSPQGAGANVLTF. The CDR3 DNA reads as TGTGCCAGCTCACCCCAGGGGGCTGGGGCCAACGTCCTGACTTTC.

As to this clonotype: The junction shows a germline mismatch at one end, possibly a read error. The genes are TRBV5-5 and TRBJ1-5; TRBD1 matches at 7 bases. CDR3 length: 15 residues. Germline lookup yields CDR1 SGHKS and CDR2 YYEKEE (reference sequence). CDR3 DNA sequence: TGTGCCAGTAGCTGGAACCGGGACAGAAATCAGCCCCAGCATTTT. Encoded protein: CASSWNRDRNQPQHF. Together with reference TRBV5-5 and TRBJ1-5, the CDR3 gives the full variable domain: DAGVTQSPTHLIKTRGQQVTLRCSPISGHKSVSWYQQVLGQGPQFIFQYYEKEERGRGNFPDRFSARQFPNYSSELNVNALLLGDSALYLCASSWNRDRNQPQHFGDGTRLSIL.

This chain connects TRBV20-1 to TRBJ2-7, with a weak D call TRBD1 (5 bases). The V end was cut by 0 bases, the J end by 5 bases, with 17 bases between. This CDR3 comprises 15 residues. CDR1 is DFQATT, CDR2 SNEGSKA, per germline (reference sequence). This CDR3 is CSARDLGRQGHEQYF. DNA of the CDR3: TGCAGTGCTAGAGATCTAGGGCGGCAGGGCCACGAGCAGTACTTC.

This clonotype was detected a few times. The gene calls are TRBV5-8 and TRBJ1-1; D not certain. CDR1 is SGHTS, CDR2 YDEGEE, per germline. V lost 1 base, J lost 8 bases, and 9 bases lay in between. The CDR3 length is 12 residues. The CDR3 DNA is TGTGCCAGCAGCTTGATGATGACCGAAGCTTTCTTT. Protein product: CASSLMMTEAFF.

A few counts support this clonotype. The genes are TRBV5-1 and TRBJ1-1, with 11 bases identical to TRBD1. Germline CDR1 is SGHRS and CDR2 is YFSETQ. The CDR3 extends over 16 amino acids. The J segment lost 0 bases and the V segment lost 5 bases, leaving 6 bases of the junction unmatched. The CDR3 region is CASRGQGVGVNTEAFF. CDR3 coding DNA: TGCGCCAGCAGGGGACAGGGGGTTGGGGTGAACACTGAAGCTTTCTTT.